This TCR beta chain was sequenced for a study of blood T cell repertoires in COVID-19. For the study at large: From the United States, Italy and Spain came samples of acute and convalescent COVID-19.

The CDR3 length is 13 residues. Germline CDR1 ENHRY, CDR2 SYGVKD. V dropped 0 bases and J dropped 9; count of bases not matched to a gene: 3. Source study methods: From reference gene primer amplification, estimates of nucleated cell counts were derived. Only in-frame clones appear in the TCRdb table, and some are missing; sequencing was by immunoSEQ multiplex PCR. Clonal size and the V and J genes are those of that table, whereas D and trimming came from the DNA. The data show roughly 230,000 clones, approximately 80% seen once. The sequence was obtained from a woman aged 45-59 years with acute or convalescent COVID-19. The chain links TRBV10-3 to TRBJ2-7, with 9 nucleotides matching TRBD2. Sequenced sample: peripheral blood. CDR3 sequence reads: CAISESGLAGQYF. DNA of the CDR3: TGTGCCATCAGTGAGTCGGGACTAGCCGGGCAGTACTTC.